This T cell receptor beta chain was sequenced during a study of T cell responses to AZD1222 COVID-19 vaccine. The CDR3 contains 13 residues. Per germline, CDR1 MDHEN and CDR2 SYDVKM. Trimming stripped 5 bases from V and 10 bases from J, with 17 bases between. TCRdb's table, derived via immunoSEQ multiplex PCR, lists solely in-frame clones and lacks some. This table has 110,000 to 150,000 clones, approximately 90% appearing once. Broader study findings: Only five or six AZD1222 recipients tested seropositive at baseline. Breadth and depth of Spike-specific TCRs rose after two AZD1222 doses. Nearly half of spike-specific TCRs reportedly go after variant regions that carry no mutations.

Pooled in the analysis were second doses at about 4 or about 12 weeks. About this clone itself: Its antigen is currently unknown.

The material sequenced was peripheral blood, taken 28 days after the second AZD1222 dose. J is TRBJ1-1 and V is TRBV28; TRBD1 might be the D (6 bases). The TCR was taken from an adult who received the AZD1222 COVID-19 vaccine. CDR3 bases: TGTGCCAGCAGTAGGACAGATCCGATGACAGCTTTCTTT. It specifies CASSRTDPMTAFF.